The 25 T cell receptor beta chains reported below all come from one sample, sequenced in a study of T cell changes during pregnancy in multiple sclerosis. Data came from immunoSEQ multiplex PCR; TCRdb stores just in-frame clones and leaves some out. The sample includes approximately 51,000 clones, 85% to 95% of them seen just once. The sequences come from CD4+ T cells from peripheral blood mononuclear cells, collected in the second trimester of pregnancy. The receptors were gathered from a female donor with multiple sclerosis, enrolled in a pregnancy study.

J is TRBJ2-1 and V is TRBV7-3; D may be TRBD2 (5 bases). Germline V gene sequence: CDR1 SGHTA, CDR2 FQGTGA. This CDR3 comprises 14 residues. Trimming pared 4 bases from V and 4 bases from J, leaving 11 bases between. CDR3 protein: CASSSRGGYNEQFF. CDR3 DNA sequence: TGTGCCAGCAGCTCCCGGGGTGGGTACAATGAGCAGTTCTTC. The full variable domain, with the rest looked up from reference TRBV7-3 and TRBJ2-1, is GAGVSQTPSNKVTEKGKYVELRCDPISGHTALYWYRQSLGQGPEFLIYFQGTGAADDSGLPNDRFFAVRPEGSVSTLKIQRTERGDSAVYLCASSSRGGYNEQFFGPGTRLTVL.

The chain couples TRBV4-3 to TRBJ2-7; maybe TRBD1 (7 bases). V was pared by 0 bases and J by 5 bases, with 14 bases between. The CDR3 contains 15 residues. Germline V gene sequence: CDR1 LGHNA, CDR2 YSLEER. The CDR3 region has the DNA TGCGCCAGCAGCCAAGACGGCCAGGGGGGCAACGAGCAGTACTTC. This codes for CASSQDGQGGNEQYF.

The gene calls are TRBV6-1 and TRBJ2-1, with a weak D call TRBD1 (5 bases). Germline-derived CDR1 and CDR2 are MNHNS and SASEGT. The CDR3 covers 14 residues. Trimming removed 0 bases from V and 9 bases from J, with 12 bases in between. The CDR3 protein is CASSEAGRSREQFF. DNA for the CDR3: TGTGCCAGCAGTGAAGCGGGGCGTTCTCGTGAGCAGTTCTTC.

This chain joins TRBV18 and TRBJ2-1, with 7 bases lining up with TRBD1. This CDR3 contains 17 residues. In germline, CDR1 is KGHSH, CDR2 LQKENI. V dropped 4 bases and J dropped 1; count of bases not matched to a gene: 10. The CDR3 loop reads CASSLETGAHSYNEQFF. The DNA for the CDR3 is TGTGCCAGCTCACTCGAAACAGGGGCCCATTCCTACAATGAGCAGTTCTTC.

This chain links TRBV19 with TRBJ2-5, with TRBD1 matching 9 bases. The ends lost 5 bases at V and 4 bases at J; junction bases unmatched: 11. Germline loops: CDR1 LNHDA, CDR2 SQIVND (reference sequence). The CDR3 sequence is 16 residues long. The CDR3 nucleotides are TGTGCCAGTAGTCCCCCCGGGACAGGGTATCGAGAGACCCAGTACTTC. Its protein is CASSPPGTGYRETQYF.

The V and J genes are TRBV9 and TRBJ2-7, with 14 bases that match TRBD2. CDR1 is SGDLS and CDR2 is YYNGEE in the germline V gene. V gave up 3 bases and J gave up 3 bases; unmatched junction bases: 2. This CDR3 is 15 amino acids long. The CDR3 here is CASSAGTSGGYEQYF. Here the CDR3 DNA reads TGTGCCAGCAGCGCAGGGACTAGCGGGGGCTACGAGCAGTACTTC.

The sample holds a few counts of this clone. The chain carries TRBV2 and TRBJ2-7; 8 bases line up with TRBD1. In germline, CDR1 is SNHLY, CDR2 FYNNEI. The CDR3 length is 12 residues. V gave up 8 bases and J gave up 6 bases; unmatched junction bases: 6. CDR3 nucleotide sequence: TGTGCCAGCGGGACAGGAATCTCCGAGCAGTACTTC. This sequence encodes CASGTGISEQYF.

The chain is built from TRBV27 and TRBJ1-2; D not resolved. This CDR3 has 13 amino acids. Germline V gene data show CDR1 as MNHEY and CDR2 as SMNVEV (reference sequence). V lost 0 bases and J lost 3, with 5 bases in between. The CDR3 loop reads CASSLSADYGYTF. CDR3 nucleotides: TGTGCCAGCAGTTTATCCGCGGACTATGGCTACACCTTC.

J is TRBJ2-2 and V is TRBV27, with 7 bases matching TRBD2. V lost 1 base, J lost 3 bases, and 8 bases stayed unmatched. The CDR3 length is 17 residues. The germline gives CDR1 MNHEY, CDR2 SMNVEV (reference sequence). CDR3 nucleotide sequence: TGTGCCAGCAGTTTATTTTATCCGGGGAGGGACACCGGGGAGCTGTTTTTT. This encodes CASSLFYPGRDTGELFF.

The chain has TRBV7-2 and TRBJ2-3, with 9 bases fitting TRBD2. Germline V gene lookup returns CDR1 SGHTA and CDR2 FQGNSA. Unmatched junction bases numbered 5, after V lost 5 bases and J lost 2 bases. This CDR3 has 15 residues. CDR3 sequence (DNA): TGTGCCAGCAGCCTTCAGCGGGGGGTCACAGATACGCAGTATTTT. As protein: CASSLQRGVTDTQYF. The complete variable domain, with remaining parts taken from reference TRBV7-2 and TRBJ2-3, reads GAGVSQSPSNKVTEKGKDVELRCDPISGHTALYWYRQSLGQGLEFLIYFQGNSAPDKSGLPSDRFSAERTGGSVSTLTIQRTQQEDSAVYLCASSLQRGVTDTQYFGPGTRLTVL.

V usage is TRBV7-9 and J usage is TRBJ1-1, with unresolved D. V was clipped by 1 base and J by 0 bases, with 6 bases between them. Germline CDR1 SEHNR, CDR2 FQNEAQ (reference sequence). The CDR3 is made up of 14 amino acids. The CDR3 loop is CASSLGVMNTEAFF. CDR3 in DNA: TGTGCCAGCAGCTTAGGAGTAATGAACACTGAAGCTTTCTTT.

This chain uses TRBV5-1 with TRBJ2-7; possibly TRBD2 for D (5 bases). CDR3 length: 16 amino acids. The germline gives CDR1 SGHRS, CDR2 YFSETQ. V lost 2 bases, J lost 3 bases, and 18 bases lay in between. Here the CDR3 DNA reads TGCGCCAGCAGCTTAGAAGGAGGACTTGCGAACTACGAGCAGTACTTC. Translating it yields CASSLEGGLANYEQYF.

The rearrangement links TRBV9 to TRBJ2-3; 13 positions match TRBD2. CDR1 SGDLS and CDR2 YYNGEE come from the germline V gene. V gave up 4 bases and J gave up 5 bases; unmatched junction bases: 10. The CDR3 has 17 amino acids. CDR3 in amino acids: CASSTYLGLAGRDTQYF. CDR3 DNA: TGTGCCAGCAGCACCTACCTGGGACTAGCGGGGAGAGATACGCAGTATTTT.

The chain is built from TRBV5-1 and TRBJ1-2, with 8 bases lining up with TRBD1. Germline CDR1 and CDR2: SGHRS and YFSETQ. This CDR3 has 14 residues. The ends lost 4 bases at V and 2 bases at J; junction bases unmatched: 4. In nucleotides, the CDR3 is TGCGCCAGCAGCCTGAGGACAGGGAACTATGGCTACACCTTC. Translated, it gives CASSLRTGNYGYTF.

The chain joins TRBV5-6 to TRBJ1-4; 10 nucleotides line up with TRBD1. Germline V gene sequence: CDR1 SGHDT, CDR2 YYEEEE. The CDR3 spans 15 residues. Losses at the gene ends were 6 bases for V and 6 bases for J; bases not matched to a gene: 8. The CDR3 DNA is TGTGCCAGCAAGATGTGGGGACAGGGGTATGAAAAACTGTTTTTT. The encoded protein is CASKMWGQGYEKLFF.

As DNA, the CDR3 is TGTGCCAGCAGTTCTAATTTGCTTTGGCCCCAGCATTTT. Protein product: CASSSNLLWPQHF. The chain joins TRBV27 to TRBJ1-5; D is uncertain. The germline V and J ends were trimmed by 4 bases and 9 bases, with 13 bases remaining between them. The length of the CDR3 is 13 residues. CDR1 is MNHEY, CDR2 SMNVEV, per germline (reference sequence).

The genes are TRBV6-6 and TRBJ1-1; D unresolved. There are 14 residues in the CDR3. Looked up from germline, CDR1 is MNHNY and CDR2 is SVGAGI (reference sequence). V was clipped by 2 bases and J by 1 base, with 8 bases between them. The CDR3 sequence: CASSYLAANTEAFF. CDR3 DNA: TGTGCCAGCAGTTACCTCGCGGCGAACACTGAAGCTTTCTTT.

The J gene is TRBJ1-2, the V gene TRBV4-3; no reliable D call. This CDR3 is 14 amino acids long. CDR1 is LGHNA, CDR2 YSLEER, per germline. Deletions cut 1 base from V and 4 bases from J, with 10 bases between. The CDR3 bases are TGCGCCAGCAGCCAAGGGCCCGGGAGCTATGGCTACACCTTC. It translates to CASSQGPGSYGYTF.

This rearrangement joins TRBV19 to TRBJ2-1; 7 bases agree with TRBD2. The CDR3 length is 12 residues. The V segment lost 4 bases and the J segment 7 bases; nucleotides outside the gene matches: 1. Looked up from germline, CDR1 is LNHDA and CDR2 is SQIVND (reference sequence). The CDR3 is CASSRTRNEQFF. The CDR3 DNA follows: TGTGCCAGTAGTAGGACTAGGAATGAGCAGTTCTTC.

V gene TRBV7-2 combines with J gene TRBJ2-3, with 12 bases aligning to TRBD2. V lost 6 bases and J lost 5; bases outside the gene matches: 6. The CDR3 is 15 amino acids. Per germline, CDR1 SGHTA and CDR2 FQGNSA. As DNA, the CDR3 is TGTGCCAGCAGGCTAGCGGGGGGGCTAGGAGATACGCAGTATTTT. Its protein is CASRLAGGLGDTQYF.

The chain has TRBV18 and TRBJ2-1, with D hard to call. The germline gives CDR1 KGHSH, CDR2 LQKENI. The V and J ends lost 2 bases and 11 bases respectively, with 7 bases between them. The CDR3 extends over 11 amino acids. CDR3 DNA: TGTGCCAGCTCACCATCGGTCCAGCAGTTCTTC. Its translation: CASSPSVQQFF.

The gene calls are TRBV25-1 and TRBJ1-1, with 9 nucleotides matching TRBD1. Germline V gene data show CDR1 as MGHDK and CDR2 as SYGVNS. Trimming removed 5 bases from V and 12 bases from J; junction bases left unmatched: 4. The CDR3 has 11 amino acids. CDR3 sequence (DNA): TGTGCCAGCAGTCTCGGACAGGGGCCTTTCTTT. Translating it yields CASSLGQGPFF.

V usage is TRBV7-6 and J usage is TRBJ1-2; D gene ambiguous. CDR3 size: 15 residues. The V and J ends lost 1 base and 4 bases respectively, with 13 bases between them. Germline CDR1 SGHVS, CDR2 FNYEAQ. The CDR3 coding sequence is TGTGCCAGCAGCTTAGACGCGGGGTCCGGCTATGGCTACACCTTC. Its protein is CASSLDAGSGYGYTF.

This CDR3 is CASSQGVAEWVSSYNEQFF. The CDR3 nucleotides are TGTGCCAGCAGCCAGGGGGTGGCGGAGTGGGTGAGCTCCTACAATGAGCAGTTCTTC. The J gene is TRBJ2-1, the V gene TRBV9, with TRBD1 identical over 7 bases. CDR3 size: 19 residues. The V gene end was trimmed by 4 bases and the J gene end by 0 bases; junction bases not matched to a gene: 16. Germline CDR1 is SGDLS and CDR2 is YYNGEE.

V is TRBV15 and J is TRBJ2-3, with 11 bases lining up with TRBD2. Trimming removed 5 bases from V and 1 base from J; junction bases left unmatched: 5. Germline loops: CDR1 LNHNV, CDR2 YYDKDF (reference sequence). This CDR3 comprises 16 residues. CDR3 residues: CATSRGLAAGTDTQYF. The CDR3 nucleotides are TGTGCCACCAGCCGGGGACTAGCGGCGGGCACAGATACGCAGTATTTT.